Listed below are T cell receptor beta chains from one sample, sequenced in a study of OX40 agonist ivuxolimab in advanced cancers. Method: immunoSEQ multiplex PCR; TCRdb's copy keeps in-frame clones and lacks some. The sample lists 55,000 to 65,000 clones; approximately 93% were seen once. Sequencing used CD4+ or CD8+ T cells sorted from blood, obtained in a trial of the OX40 agonist ivuxolimab. The receptor set was obtained from an adult with an advanced solid tumor such as melanoma, head and neck, liver or kidney cancer. Each CDR3 is given with its conserved first and last residue. Each record gives: D gene, J gene, clone size, V gene, CDR3 protein, CDR3 DNA. D genes are given only for firm matches. Size is stated for part of the rows, as once, few or many counts, or as a class when the clone is expanded.

D: TRBD2; J: TRBJ2-7; size: -; V: TRBV6-5; CDR3: CASSYFAGGNYEQYF; DNA: TGTGCCAGCAGTTACTTTGCGGGGGGGAACTACGAGCAGTACTTC
D: TRBD1; J: TRBJ1-1; size: -; V: TRBV5-1; CDR3: CASSWTGDGTEAFF; DNA: TGCGCCAGCAGCTGGACAGGGGATGGCACTGAAGCTTTCTTT
D: TRBD1; J: TRBJ2-5; size: once; V: TRBV7-9; CDR3: CASSPGQGVFYQETQYF; DNA: TGTGCCAGCAGCCCGGGACAGGGGGTTTTTTACCAAGAGACCCAGTACTTC
D: TRBD1; J: TRBJ1-6; size: -; V: TRBV6-1; CDR3: CASSVSRGQDSPLHF; DNA: TGTGCCAGCAGCGTTTCCAGGGGGCAGGATTCACCCCTCCACTTT
D: -; J: TRBJ2-3; size: -; V: TRBV4-1; CDR3: CASSPSRGQDTQYF; DNA: TGCGCCAGCAGCCCTTCGCGGGGACAAGATACGCAGTATTTT
D: TRBD1; J: TRBJ1-2; size: -; V: TRBV28; CDR3: CASSTNRGPDYGYTF; DNA: TGTGCCAGCAGCACCAATAGGGGGCCTGACTATGGCTACACCTTC
D: TRBD1; J: TRBJ2-7; size: few; V: TRBV27; CDR3: CASSLGPGGFYEQYF; DNA: TGTGCCAGCAGTTTGGGGCCAGGGGGCTTTTACGAGCAGTACTTC
D: -; J: TRBJ1-5; size: -; V: TRBV19; CDR3: CASILSRAKVNQPQHF; DNA: TGTGCCAGTATCCTCTCGAGGGCCAAAGTCAATCAGCCCCAGCATTTT
D: -; J: TRBJ1-1; size: -; V: TRBV30; CDR3: CAWSVLGNTEAFF; DNA: TGTGCCTGGAGTGTACTAGGGAACACTGAAGCTTTCTTT
D: -; J: TRBJ2-6; size: few; V: TRBV4-2; CDR3: CASSKWTEYSSGANVLTF; DNA: TGTGCCAGCAGCAAATGGACAGAATACAGCTCTGGGGCCAACGTCCTGACTTTC
D: -; J: TRBJ1-1; size: -; V: TRBV7-9; CDR3: CASSLVRGATEAFF; DNA: TGTGCCAGCAGCTTAGTACGGGGGGCCACTGAAGCTTTCTTT
D: -; J: TRBJ2-2; size: -; V: TRBV7-9; CDR3: CASSFKVTGELFF; DNA: TGTGCCAGCAGCTTTAAGGTCACCGGGGAGCTGTTTTTT
D: -; J: TRBJ1-4; size: -; V: TRBV7-9; CDR3: CASSDLTRGAREKLFF; DNA: TGTGCCAGCAGCGACCTGACGCGGGGGGCGCGAGAAAAACTGTTTTTT
D: -; J: TRBJ2-3; size: -; V: TRBV15; CDR3: CATSEVSDRSTDTQYF; DNA: TGTGCCACCAGCGAGGTCTCGGACAGAAGCACAGATACGCAGTATTTT
D: -; J: TRBJ2-7; size: once; V: TRBV4-1; CDR3: CASSQDTAGLSYEQYF; DNA: TGCGCCAGCAGCCAAGATACGGCGGGGCTATCCTACGAGCAGTACTTC